The clone carrying this T cell receptor (beta chain) showed up just a few times. The antigen is unknown. A much larger clone is a single base away; this may be a read error. The CDR3 spans 14 residues. From germline, CDR1 is MNHEY and CDR2 SMNVEV (reference sequence). Between the trimmed V and J ends, which lost 6 bases and 0 bases, there was a span of 6 bases. Isolation of PBMCs gave at least 6 million cells per sample. The data were obtained in a study of blood T cells in healthy people across ages. Alongside a J-beta primer mix, a sample-barcoded 5' primer served in a second PCR lasting roughly 7 to 11 cycles. Each cDNA molecule was tagged by a template-switch adaptor with 12 random nucleotides. TCRdb itself ran the 5' RACE reads through MiXCR, one entry per CDR3 protein. The data show some 550,000 distinct CDR3 sequences, 40% to 55% seen once. Study observations and caveats: Roughly linearly, TCR beta diversity per million T cells fell as age increased. PBMC samples, being unsorted, prevented any conclusive comparison of naive and antigen-experienced cells.

The specimen sequenced was blood. The chain joins TRBV27 to TRBJ2-6; D is unresolved. The TCR originated in an elderly man in good health. The CDR3 coding sequence is TGTGCCAGCAGATTAGGCTCTGGGGCCAACGTCCTGACTTTC. It is translated as CASRLGSGANVLTF.